The TCR beta chain under discussion was sequenced for a study of Ad26.COV2.S vaccination and SARS-CoV-2 variants. This CDR3 contains 16 residues. Between the trimmed V and J ends, which lost 2 bases and 7 bases, there was a span of 15 bases. CDR1 is SGHTA, CDR2 FQGNSA, per germline. TCRdb's table, derived via immunoSEQ multiplex PCR, lists solely in-frame clones and lacks some. The sample consists of some 350,000 clones, about 85% of them appearing once. Treatment defined: some 19 received Ad26.COV2.S at low or high dose, single or two shots; a few received placebo; per-sample allocation not given. The samples date from day 63 after the first vaccine or placebo injection. Donation came from an adult in Boston who was aged 18-55 years.

This clonotype was sampled from a person between 18 and 65 years old who received the Ad26.COV2.S COVID-19 vaccine or a placebo. The chain has TRBV7-2 and TRBJ1-6, with D uncertain. The sequencing here drew on peripheral blood, taken in a trial of Ad26.COV2.S vaccine versus placebo. The CDR3 here is CASSLLNGRANSPLHF. CDR3 bases: TGTGCCAGCAGCTTACTGAACGGACGGGCAAATTCACCCCTCCACTTT. Combining the CDR3 with reference TRBV7-2 and TRBJ1-6 gives the whole variable domain GAGVSQSPSNKVTEKGKDVELRCDPISGHTALYWYRQSLGQGLEFLIYFQGNSAPDKSGLPSDRFSAERTGGSVSTLTIQRTQQEDSAVYLCASSLLNGRANSPLHFGNGTRLTVT.